The 8 T cell receptor beta chains presented below share a single source sample, sequenced in a study of blood T cell repertoires in COVID-19 (dated by TCRdb to 2018 to 2021). Receptor libraries were prepared by the immunoSEQ multiplex PCR assay. TCRdb's version of the immuneACCESS table is confined to in-frame rearrangements and falls short of the full clone set. An unresolved V gene accounts for under half of the shortfall where checked; the remainder is of unknown origin. This sample has 110,000 to 150,000 clones in its table, and roughly four fifths of those were observed once. Under 9.5% of the sample is taken by the ten largest. The sequenced sample consisted of PBMCs or T cells enriched from blood (not recorded which). These receptors were collected from a man aged 50 to 59 who had recovered from COVID-19.

This chain uses TRBV5-1 with TRBJ2-2, with D possibly matching TRBD1 (5 bases). Trimming took 2 bases from V and 3 from J, leaving 11 bases between them. CDR3 length: 15 amino acids. CDR1 and CDR2 (germline): SGHRS, YFSETQ. CDR3 sequence reads: CASSFGDRDTGELFF. CDR3 bases: TGCGCCAGCAGCTTCGGAGACAGAGACACCGGGGAGCTGTTTTTT.

The chain joins TRBV19 to TRBJ2-1; 7 positions agree with TRBD2. This CDR3 is 16 amino acids long. Trimming at V came to 9 bases and at J to 3 bases, leaving 14 bases not matched to a gene. Germline V lookup: CDR1 LNHDA, CDR2 SQIVND (reference sequence). This chain's CDR3 is CASLYLGGEYYNEQFF. CDR3 coding DNA: TGTGCCAGCCTCTACCTGGGGGGGGAGTACTACAATGAGCAGTTCTTC.

This clone has more than one count but fewer than ten. V is TRBV19 and J is TRBJ1-1; D perhaps matches TRBD1 (5 bases). This CDR3 has 13 amino acids. Deletions cut 3 bases from V and 8 bases from J, with 13 bases between. Germline V gene lookup returns CDR1 LNHDA and CDR2 SQIVND (reference sequence). The chain's CDR3 is CASSMAGRGEAFF. DNA of the CDR3: TGTGCCAGTAGTATGGCTGGGCGGGGGGAAGCTTTCTTT.

The rearrangement uses TRBV7-8 and TRBJ1-2, with 7 bases aligning to TRBD1. This CDR3 region has 13 residues. V gave up 3 bases and J gave up 4 bases; unmatched junction bases: 2. Germline V lookup: CDR1 SGHVS, CDR2 FQNEAQ. The CDR3 region is CASSLRQGYGYTF. The CDR3 coding sequence is TGTGCCAGCAGCTTGCGACAGGGCTATGGCTACACCTTC.

The chain carries TRBV10-3 and TRBJ2-7, with 11 bases that match TRBD2. Germline V lookup: CDR1 ENHRY, CDR2 SYGVKD. The CDR3 covers 15 residues. The ends lost 6 bases at V and 0 bases at J; junction bases unmatched: 4. The CDR3 is CAISLTSGDSYEQYF. CDR3 nucleotide sequence: TGTGCCATCAGCTTGACTAGCGGGGACTCCTACGAGCAGTACTTC.

The chain links TRBV5-1 to TRBJ2-1, with D maybe TRBD1 (6 bases). Germline values: CDR1 SGHRS, CDR2 YFSETQ. The CDR3 spans 13 residues. V lost 4 bases and J 7 bases, leaving 12 bases between the germline ends. The CDR3 loop reads CASSITGLNEQFF. CDR3 in DNA: TGCGCCAGCAGCATTACAGGGTTGAATGAGCAGTTCTTC. Full variable domain (rest looked up from reference TRBV5-1 and TRBJ2-1): KAGVTQTPRYLIKTRGQQVTLSCSPISGHRSVSWYQQTPGQGLQFLFEYFSETQRNKGNFPGRFSGRQFSNSRSEMNVSTLELGDSALYLCASSITGLNEQFFGPGTRLTVL.

This chain connects TRBV18 to TRBJ1-2, with 8 bases lining up with TRBD1. V trimming: 8 bases; J trimming: 8 bases; junction bases outside the gene matches: 10. The CDR3 loop spans 13 amino acids. CDR1 and CDR2 (germline): KGHSH, LQKENI. CDR3 bases: TGTGCCAGCACTCCGGGACAGGATCAGGGCTACACCTTC. Encoded protein: CASTPGQDQGYTF.

The V call is TRBV7-2, the J call TRBJ2-7, with 7 bases aligning to TRBD1. This CDR3 is 15 amino acids long. The V segment lost 2 bases and the J segment 4 bases; nucleotides outside the gene matches: 8. The germline CDR1 and CDR2 sequences are SGHTA and FQGNSA. The CDR3 DNA follows: TGTGCCAGCAGCTTACCCGACAGGGCTCGGTACGAGCAGTACTTC. Its protein is CASSLPDRARYEQYF.